This section outlines one T cell receptor (beta chain) sequence together with its context. Its antigen is as yet unknown. Different DNA sequences within this sample yield the same CDR3. This sample stems from a study of OX40 agonist ivuxolimab in advanced cancers. Study-wide findings and caveats: The study found among the lowest clonal expansion in partial responders at 0.1-3.0 mg/kg.

The CDR3 extends over 15 amino acids. Germline CDR1 and CDR2: LGHNA and YSLEER. Trimming left V 1 base short and J 8 bases short, with 15 bases between. TCRdb's copy holds only in-frame clones and misses some; the assay was immunoSEQ multiplex PCR. The sample contains roughly 100,000 clones, more than 85% of which appear only once. The sequences come from CD4+ or CD8+ T cells sorted from blood, collected in a trial of the OX40 agonist ivuxolimab. V is TRBV4-3 and J is TRBJ1-3, with D unclear. The origin of this receptor is an adult with an advanced solid tumor such as melanoma, head and neck, liver or kidney cancer. The CDR3 loop reads CASSQGGVAWDTIYF. The CDR3 DNA is TGCGCCAGCAGCCAAGGAGGAGTTGCTTGGGACACCATATATTTT.